These 14 T cell receptor beta chains were all obtained from the same sample, sequenced in a study of T-cell memory formation after mild COVID-19. TCRdb recomputed calls from the 5' RACE reads with MiXCR, one row per CDR3 protein. The table includes tens of thousands of distinct CDR3 sequences, 12% detected once. The sequencing input was PBMCs or a T cell subset sorted from them (not recorded which). These receptors came from a man between 18 and 35 years old who had mild COVID-19 (a few samples of this study predate the infection). Cell type and time point are not known.

This clonotype showed up many times. The genes are TRBV12-3 or TRBV12-4 and TRBJ1-4; D may be TRBD1 (5 bases). This CDR3 region has 17 residues. V dropped 3 bases and J dropped 7 bases, with 21 bases sitting between them. CDR3 bases: TGTGCCAGCAGTTTTACCAACCTTGCAGGGAACGGTGAAAAACTGTTTTTT. Translation gives CASSFTNLAGNGEKLFF.

This clonotype was seen only a few times. The chain is built from TRBV2 and TRBJ2-1; D is unclear. Germline-derived CDR1 and CDR2 are SNHLY and FYNNEI. The ends were cut back, 6 bases at V and 3 bases at J, with 6 bases in the middle. The CDR3 totals 12 residues. DNA for the CDR3: TGTGCCAGCAGCGGATACTACAATGAGCAGTTCTTC. Protein product: CASSGYYNEQFF.

This clonotype was detected a few times. The chain links TRBV19 to TRBJ1-1; the match to TRBD1 covers 10 bases. Germline-derived CDR1 and CDR2 are LNHDA and SQIVND (reference sequence). The CDR3 runs 17 residues. V was pared by 7 bases and J by 3 bases, with 14 bases of the junction left unmatched. The CDR3 loop reads CASNSYDRGQEDTEAFF. Written as DNA, the CDR3 is TGTGCCAGTAATTCCTATGACAGGGGGCAAGAGGACACTGAAGCTTTCTTT.

This clonotype was found a few times. The chain employs TRBV20-1 and TRBJ2-3, with D perhaps given as TRBD1 or TRBD2 (6 bases each). Trimming removed 3 bases at V and 1 base at J, with 14 bases between. The CDR3 covers 15 residues. The germline V gene has CDR1 DFQATT and CDR2 SNEGSKA (reference sequence). The chain's CDR3 is CSASSGGAGTDTQYF. The CDR3 DNA follows: TGCAGTGCTAGTTCCGGGGGCGCCGGCACAGATACGCAGTATTTT.

The chain joins TRBV7-9 to TRBJ2-3; 8 nucleotides agree with TRBD2. V was clipped by 8 bases and J by 1 base; unmatched bases: 2. This CDR3 region has 13 residues. Germline V gene lookup returns CDR1 SEHNR and CDR2 FQNEAQ (reference sequence). CDR3 nucleotide sequence: TGTGCCAGCGGGACTAGGGGCACAGATACGCAGTATTTT. Translation gives CASGTRGTDTQYF.

This clonotype has a handful of counts. The chain employs TRBV19 and TRBJ1-1; D gene unclear. The length of the CDR3 is 12 residues. The ends were cut back, 3 bases at V and 6 bases at J, with 8 bases in the middle. The germline gives CDR1 LNHDA, CDR2 SQIVND (reference sequence). The CDR3 sequence: CASSIAQAEAFF. The CDR3 nucleotides read TGTGCCAGTAGTATTGCGCAGGCTGAAGCTTTCTTT.

This clonotype has a count of ten or more. The CDR3 loop reads CSARGGAGAKNIQYF. CDR3 in DNA: TGCAGTGCTAGAGGAGGCGCAGGGGCCAAAAACATTCAGTACTTC. This chain connects TRBV20-1 to TRBJ2-4; tentatively, D is TRBD1 (5 bases). Trimming shortened V by 1 base and J by 1 base, and 11 bases separated the two germline ends. Germline assignment: CDR1 DFQATT and CDR2 SNEGSKA (reference sequence). The CDR3 runs to 15 residues.

This clonotype showed up many times. The chain links TRBV29-1 to TRBJ2-7, with D unresolved. Looked up from germline, CDR1 is SQVTM and CDR2 is ANQGSEA. The CDR3 spans 13 residues. Trimming stripped 2 bases from V and 2 bases from J, with 10 bases between. The CDR3 DNA sequence: TGCAGCGTTGAATCTTACAGTACCTACGAGCAGTACTTC. Translation: CSVESYSTYEQYF.

The sample holds a few counts of this clonotype. The V gene is TRBV5-1, the J gene TRBJ1-1; the D gene is possibly TRBD1 (6 bases). CDR3 length: 16 amino acids. The ends were cut back, 3 bases at V and 0 bases at J, with 15 bases in the middle. Per the germline V gene, CDR1 is SGHRS and CDR2 is YFSETQ. The CDR3: CASSSDGQPMNTEAFF. CDR3 DNA: TGCGCCAGCAGCTCTGATGGACAGCCCATGAACACTGAAGCTTTCTTT.

This clonotype was seen a handful of times. The J gene is TRBJ1-1, the V gene TRBV5-1; TRBD1 might be the D (5 bases). The germline gives CDR1 SGHRS, CDR2 YFSETQ. The CDR3 extends over 13 amino acids. V lost 4 bases to trimming and J lost 5 bases, with 12 bases between them. This CDR3 reads CASSGWGVTEAFF. As DNA, the CDR3 is TGCGCCAGCAGCGGCTGGGGGGTAACTGAAGCTTTCTTT.

With regard to this clonotype: Mismatch with germline at one junction end may stem from a read error. The chain recombines TRBV5-4 with TRBJ2-3; 11 bases are a match to TRBD2. The CDR3 loop spans 15 amino acids. Germline V CDR1 and CDR2: SGHNT, YYREEE (reference sequence). The CDR3 sequence is CDSSSTTSGAYTQYF. CDR3 DNA sequence: TGTGACAGCAGCTCGACGACTAGCGGGGCATATACGCAGTATTTT. The full variable domain, its missing parts supplied by reference TRBV5-4 and TRBJ2-3, is ETGVTQSPTHLIKTRGQQVTLRCSSQSGHNTVSWYQQALGQGPQFIFQYYREEENGRGNFPPRFSGLQFPNYSSELNVNALELDDSALYLCDSSSTTSGAYTQYFGPGTRLTVL.

In this sample, this clonotype turned up many times. V usage is TRBV7-2 and J usage is TRBJ2-1; 7 positions match TRBD2. The V gene end was trimmed by 2 bases and the J gene end by 2 bases; junction bases not matched to a gene: 9. From germline, CDR1 is SGHTA and CDR2 FQGNSA. The CDR3 covers 17 residues. CDR3 nucleotides: TGTGCCAGCAGCTTAAATGTGGGCGGGGGACCCTACAATGAGCAGTTCTTC. Its protein is CASSLNVGGGPYNEQFF.

The chain recombines TRBV7-2 with TRBJ2-7; TRBD2 agrees at 16 bases. This CDR3 is built from 16 residues. With V trimmed by 5 bases and J by 7 bases, 8 bases remained unmatched. Germline-derived CDR1 and CDR2 are SGHTA and FQGNSA. The CDR3 DNA reads TGTGCCAGCAGCCCCGGGACTAGCGGGGGGGCCGCTGAGCAGTACTTC. Translation: CASSPGTSGGAAEQYF.

This clonotype was seen more than once but under ten times. The chain employs TRBV5-6 and TRBJ1-2; D call uncertain. Germline V gives CDR1 SGHDT, CDR2 YYEEEE. The CDR3 extends over 12 amino acids. V lost 0 bases to trimming and J lost 7 bases, with 7 bases between them. CDR3 region: CASSLESGGYTF. The CDR3 coding sequence is TGTGCCAGCAGCTTGGAGTCGGGTGGCTACACCTTC.